The clone carrying this T cell receptor (beta chain) was detected only a few times. This record comes from a study of blood T cells in healthy people across ages. Germline V gives CDR1 SGHTA, CDR2 FQGNSA. The CDR3 runs 15 residues. Trimming cost V 4 bases and J 1 base, with 14 bases left between them. Next came a second PCR, run for about 6 to 12 cycles, which used a sample-barcoded 5' primer along with a J-beta primer mix. TCRdb re-called the 5' RACE reads through MiXCR, storing one row per CDR3 protein. There are 1.5 million to 2 million distinct CDR3 sequences in the sample; about 28% occur only once, and 7.7% lies in the top ten.

The sequencing input was blood. This chain links TRBV7-2 with TRBJ2-7; a possible D gene is TRBD2 (5 bases). The sequence was collected from a woman aged 30 to 39 in good health. The CDR3 is CASSYSYLASYEQYF. The CDR3 bases are TGTGCCAGCAGCTATTCCTACCTAGCTTCCTACGAGCAGTACTTC.